This entry features one T cell receptor (beta chain) sequence. The antigen remains undetermined. The length of the CDR3 is 18 residues. V lost 5 bases and J lost 4; bases outside the gene matches: 15. CDR1 and CDR2 from the germline V gene are MNHEY and SMNVEV (reference sequence). This sample is drawn from a study of cytomegalovirus exposure and HLA in healthy donors. Overall study results and limits: In a later analysis, productive TCRs from donors in an Asian-associated ancestry cluster reportedly carried fewer N-insertions than the cohort mean. After further analysis at a later stage, roughly 16,000 TCR beta sequences were associated with HLA alleles at 0.05 false discovery rate. A later examination showed that TCR association rates differed by HLA locus, with DRB1 most and HLA-C fewest.

PCR was performed using 60 Vbeta and 13 Jbeta primers. Method: immunoSEQ multiplex PCR; TCRdb's copy keeps in-frame clones and lacks some. The repertoire has 160,000 or so clones, about 77% of them found once; the top ten carry approximately 10%. This sequence was found in a man aged 18 to 29 in good health and CMV-seropositive. Sequencing was carried out using PBMCs. This sequence joins TRBV27 and TRBJ2-1; TRBD1 matches 9 bases. CDR3 bases: TGTGCCAGCAGTGCTCAACAGGGGGCCAGGAGAGCGTACAATGAGCAGTTCTTC. Translation: CASSAQQGARRAYNEQFF.